The 10 T cell receptor beta chains given below trace back to one sample, sequenced in a study of radiation and T cells in renal cell carcinoma. The time point denotes: blood 4 weeks post-SBRT, at nephrectomy. The sample's treatment: 15 Gy SBRT to primary tumor, nephrectomy 4 weeks later. Only in-frame clones appear in the TCRdb table, and some are missing; sequencing was by immunoSEQ multiplex PCR. Of tens of thousands of clones in the sample, roughly 80% are singletons; the top ten hold 6.5% to 7.5%. The sequences come from blood, collected from a patient whose treatment included radiotherapy and nephrectomy. The source is a man in his 60s with renal cell carcinoma.

The chain carries TRBV30 and TRBJ1-3; D is unresolved. Germline loops: CDR1 GTSNPN, CDR2 SVGIG (reference sequence). This CDR3 contains 15 residues. The ends were cut back, 2 bases at V and 0 bases at J, with 11 bases in the middle. CDR3 DNA: TGTGCCTGGAGTACGTGGCAGGACTCTGGAAACACCATATATTTT. This translates into CAWSTWQDSGNTIYF. Filled out from reference TRBV30 and TRBJ1-3, the complete variable domain reads SQTIHQWPATLVQPVGSPLSLECTVEGTSNPNLYWYRQAAGRGLQLLFYSVGIGQISSEVPQNLSASRPQDRQFILSSKKLLLSDSGFYLCAWSTWQDSGNTIYFGEGSWLTVV.

CDR3 protein: CASSSTSGAYEQYV. The DNA of the CDR3 is TGTGCCAGCAGCTCGACTAGCGGGGCCTACGAGCAGTACGTC. The gene calls are TRBV14 and TRBJ2-7; 11 nucleotides match TRBD2. The CDR3 extends over 14 amino acids. The germline V gene encodes CDR1 SGHDN and CDR2 FVKESK. With 5 bases clipped from V and 2 bases from J, the junction kept 2 bases outside the gene matches.

The chain combines TRBV2 with TRBJ2-2; 8 bases align to TRBD1. Unmatched junction bases numbered 9, after V lost 11 bases and J lost 7 bases. Germline values: CDR1 SNHLY, CDR2 FYNNEI. The CDR3 is 13 amino acids. CDR3 nucleotides: TGTGCCCGTGGACAGGGCATAGGCGGGGAGCTGTTTTTT. Translating gives CARGQGIGGELFF.

This rearrangement joins TRBV11-2 to TRBJ2-3; D remains unclear. The CDR3 length is 15 residues. Germline V gene sequence: CDR1 SGHAT, CDR2 FQNNGV. The V gene lost 3 bases and the J gene lost 0 bases, with 10 bases spanning the gap. The CDR3 region is CASSFLRTSTDTQYF. In nucleotides, the CDR3 is TGTGCCAGCAGCTTTCTTCGTACTAGCACAGATACGCAGTATTTT.

This chain connects TRBV28 to TRBJ2-1; the match to TRBD2 covers 14 bases. From germline, CDR1 is MDHEN and CDR2 SYDVKM. V was pared by 5 bases and J by 3 bases, with 12 bases of the junction left unmatched. The CDR3 has 19 amino acids. The CDR3 here is CASSLLGTSGSRVYNEQFF. CDR3 DNA: TGTGCCAGCAGTCTACTAGGGACTAGCGGGAGTAGGGTCTACAATGAGCAGTTCTTC.

This rearrangement joins TRBV11-3 to TRBJ2-7, with unresolved D. Trimming took off 5 bases at V and 2 bases at J, with 7 bases between the two ends. The V gene's germline CDR1 is SGHNT and CDR2 YENEEA. This CDR3 spans 12 amino acids. The CDR3 loop is CASSGNAYEQYF. CDR3 coding DNA: TGTGCCAGCAGCGGGAACGCCTACGAGCAGTACTTC.

The genes are TRBV5-1 and TRBJ2-1, with 7 bases matching TRBD1. Germline CDR1 is SGHRS and CDR2 is YFSETQ. With V trimmed by 8 bases and J by 7 bases, 9 bases remained unmatched. This CDR3 is built from 13 residues. The CDR3 nucleotides are TGCGCCAGTGAGGCAGGGGGTGCGAATGAGCAGTTCTTC. It codes for CASEAGGANEQFF.

The chain carries TRBV7-9 and TRBJ2-2; 10 bases are a match to TRBD2. The CDR3 is 18 amino acids. V was pared by 5 bases and J by 1 base, with 10 bases of the junction left unmatched. CDR1 and CDR2 (germline): SEHNR, FQNEAQ (reference sequence). CDR3 coding DNA: TGTGCCAGCAGCATACCCGCCGGGACTAGCGTGAACACCGGGGAGCTGTTTTTT. As protein: CASSIPAGTSVNTGELFF.

This chain links TRBV30 with TRBJ1-1, with D hard to call. The CDR3 loop spans 11 amino acids. In germline, CDR1 is GTSNPN, CDR2 SVGIG (reference sequence). With 8 bases removed from V and 0 bases from J, the gap between germline ends came to 7 bases. CDR3 sequence: CAGEMNTEAFF. CDR3 nucleotides: TGTGCCGGGGAGATGAACACTGAAGCTTTCTTT.

This clone was seen ten or more times. CDR3 coding DNA: TGTGCCAGCAAAAATAGCGGGGGGGCAACAGATACGCAGTATTTT. Protein product: CASKNSGGATDTQYF. This rearrangement joins TRBV2 to TRBJ2-3; TRBD2 matches 11 bases. V lost 7 bases and J lost 3; bases outside the gene matches: 6. The CDR3 has 15 residues. Germline V gene sequence: CDR1 SNHLY, CDR2 FYNNEI.